What follows describes a single T cell receptor beta chain. The antigen remains undetermined. The record originates from a study of T cells in Graves' hyperthyroidism and ophthalmopathy. Study in general: Specimen type is peripheral blood, collected at initial diagnosis prior to any treatment.

RNA transcripts gave rise to amplified TCR beta CDR3 regions. HTBI primers were the set used in a first-round RT-PCR of the TCR CDR3. MiXCR, applied by TCRdb to the multiplex PCR reads, yields one record per CDR3 protein. The repertoire has roughly 350,000 distinct CDR3 sequences, roughly 15% of them found once; the top ten carry roughly a fifth. Study observations and caveats: Blood shared most expanded thyroid clonotypes above 0.001.

J gave up 0 bases and V 5 bases, and 12 bases lay outside the gene matches. Germline-derived CDR1 and CDR2 are MNHEY and SMNVEV (reference sequence). There are 19 residues in the CDR3. With duration under 3 months, ophthalmopathy was active: Clinical Activity Score at least 3, NOSPECS at least 4. Exclusions: uncontrolled infection, other autoimmune disease, pregnancy, lactation. The TCR originated in a woman in her twenties or thirties with Graves' ophthalmopathy. Sequenced: blood. The chain employs TRBV27 and TRBJ2-6; TRBD2 agrees at 8 bases. DNA of the CDR3: TGTGCCAGCAGTCGGCCAGGCGGGGGGATAAGCTCTGGGGCCAACGTCCTGACTTTC. Protein sequence: CASSRPGGGISSGANVLTF.